These T cell receptor beta chains were read from a single sample in a study of blood T cell repertoires in COVID-19. Libraries were prepared by immunoSEQ multiplex PCR; TCRdb keeps only in-frame clonotypes and omits some of them. The repertoire holds about 480,000 clones, with approximately 86% as singletons. The sequenced sample was PBMCs or T cells enriched from blood (not recorded which). These receptors were taken from a woman between 55 and 75 years old who had recovered from COVID-19. Both conserved end residues are part of each CDR3. The D gene is left open where the match is weak. Where a row states a size, it is once, few, many or the class of an expanded clone; other rows omit it.

V gene,clone size,D gene,J gene,CDR3 DNA,CDR3 protein
TRBV15,.,TRBD1,TRBJ2-3,TGTGCCACCAGCGGACAGGGGTGGGCAGATACGCAGTATTTT,CATSGQGWADTQYF
TRBV2,.,TRBD1,TRBJ1-2,TGTGCCAGCAGTGAAGCCGGGACAGTTTATGGCTACACCTTC,CASSEAGTVYGYTF
TRBV2,.,TRBD2,TRBJ2-7,TGTGCCAGCAGTGAAGGCGGGGGACCCTACGAGCAGTACTTC,CASSEGGGPYEQYF
TRBV19,.,.,TRBJ1-2,TGTGCCAGTAGCCATACAGGACATGGCTACACCTTC,CASSHTGHGYTF
TRBV6-5,.,.,TRBJ2-2,TGTGCCAGCAAGCGCTGGTTCCTGAAGGACGGGGAGCTGTTTTTT,CASKRWFLKDGELFF
TRBV2,.,TRBD1,TRBJ1-1,TGTGCCAGCAGTCGGGACAGGGGGAACACCGAAGCTTTCTTT,CASSRDRGNTEAFF
TRBV3-1/TRBV3-2,.,.,TRBJ2-5,TGTGCCAGCAGCTTCTCCGGAGTATCGGGGGAGACCCAGTACTTC,CASSFSGVSGETQYF
TRBV5-1,few,TRBD1,TRBJ2-7,TGCGCCAGCGGACAGGGTTCCTACGAGCAGTACTTC,CASGQGSYEQYF
TRBV28,.,.,TRBJ2-7,TGTGCCAGCAGTGCCCCAGGGGCCAGCTCCTACGAGCAGTACTTC,CASSAPGASSYEQYF
TRBV2,.,TRBD1,TRBJ1-1,TGTGCCAGCAGTAGCCTCACAGGGGGCACTGAAGCTTTCTTT,CASSSLTGGTEAFF
TRBV5-6,.,.,TRBJ1-5,TGTGCCAGCAGCTTGGGCAGTCAGCCCCAGCATTTT,CASSLGSQPQHF
TRBV5-1,.,TRBD1,TRBJ2-2,TGCGCCAGCAGCTTTGGACAGGGGGAAATCATGCGGAACACCGGGGAGCTGTTTTTT,CASSFGQGEIMRNTGELFF
TRBV6-5,.,TRBD1,TRBJ1-1,TGTGCCAGCAGTTACTCCAGACAGGGTCAAACTGAAGCTTTCTTT,CASSYSRQGQTEAFF
TRBV11-2,.,.,TRBJ1-5,TGTGCCAGCAGCACCGGACACAATCAGCCCCAGCATTTT,CASSTGHNQPQHF
TRBV5-1,.,TRBD1,TRBJ1-1,TGCGCCAGCCAACAAGGGACAGGCACTGAAGCTTTCTTT,CASQQGTGTEAFF
TRBV24-1,.,TRBD2,TRBJ2-1,TGTGCCACCCGACGTAGCGGGGGTGGGAATGAGCAGTTCTTC,CATRRSGGGNEQFF
TRBV9,few,TRBD1,TRBJ1-1,TGTGCCAGCAGCGCCCCACAGGGGACTGAAGCTTTCTTT,CASSAPQGTEAFF
TRBV5-1,.,.,TRBJ1-1,TGCGCCAGCAACATGATTGGGAACACTGAAGCTTTCTTT,CASNMIGNTEAFF
TRBV19,.,TRBD1,TRBJ1-2,TGTGCCAGTAGTATAGTGTCAGGGGGAAACTATGGCTACACCTTC,CASSIVSGGNYGYTF
TRBV5-6,few,.,TRBJ1-6,TGTGCCAGCAGCTTGGGCCAGGGTGGAGGGTCACCCCTCCACTTT,CASSLGQGGGSPLHF
TRBV4-1,.,TRBD2,TRBJ2-3,TGCGCCAGCAGCCAGCAACTAGCGACTAGCACAGATACGCAGTATTTT,CASSQQLATSTDTQYF
TRBV6-6,.,.,TRBJ1-3,TGTGCCAGCTCCCGAGGGACAAACGGAAACACCATATATTTT,CASSRGTNGNTIYF
TRBV2,.,.,TRBJ1-1,TGTGCCAGCAGTGAAGTCCGCGGGGACACTGAAGCTTTCTTT,CASSEVRGDTEAFF
TRBV6-5,.,TRBD1,TRBJ1-2,TGTGCCAGCAGTCGCCGGGACAGGGCGTCTGGCTACACCTTC,CASSRRDRASGYTF
TRBV5-1,.,.,TRBJ2-1,TGCGCCAGCAGCCCCCCTACCAATGAGCAGTTCTTC,CASSPPTNEQFF
TRBV19,.,.,TRBJ2-7,TGTGCCAGTAGTATGAGACAGCAAAGCTCCTACGAGCAGTACTTC,CASSMRQQSSYEQYF
TRBV5-1,.,TRBD2,TRBJ2-1,TGCGCCAGCAGCTTCCGTGGAGCGGGGGGGGAAGATGAGCAGTTCTTC,CASSFRGAGGEDEQFF
TRBV10-3,.,TRBD1,TRBJ2-1,TGTGCCAGCTCGACAGGGGCCAATGAGCAGTTCTTC,CASSTGANEQFF
TRBV2,.,.,TRBJ1-2,TGTGCCAGCAGTGAGGGTTCCCCGGGCTATGGCTACACCTTC,CASSEGSPGYGYTF
TRBV3-1/TRBV3-2,.,TRBD1,TRBJ1-2,TGTGCCAGCAGCCTAAGACGAGACAGGGCTCCCCGTTATGGCTACACCTTC,CASSLRRDRAPRYGYTF
TRBV7-9,.,TRBD1,TRBJ1-3,TGTGCCAGCACCTCCCGATCGGACAGGGGAAACACCATATATTTT,CASTSRSDRGNTIYF
TRBV6-1,.,TRBD1,TRBJ1-2,TGTGCCAGCAGTGAAGCTTTACAGGGGGACTATGGCTACACCTTC,CASSEALQGDYGYTF
TRBV2,.,TRBD2,TRBJ2-3,TGTGCCAGCAGTGTAGATACTAGCGAGGGGACAGATACGCAGTATTTT,CASSVDTSEGTDTQYF
TRBV27,many,TRBD1,TRBJ2-2,TGTGCCAGCAGTGCCCGGGACAGGGGGGCCGGGGAGCTGTTTTTT,CASSARDRGAGELFF
TRBV7-9,.,TRBD1,TRBJ2-3,TGTGCCAGCAGCTTCGACCCGGGACAGGGCGCAGATACGCAGTATTTT,CASSFDPGQGADTQYF
TRBV27,.,.,TRBJ1-4,TGTGCCAGCAGTTTAGGTCAAAGAGGTGAAAAACTGTTTTTT,CASSLGQRGEKLFF
TRBV12-3/TRBV12-4,.,TRBD1,TRBJ1-2,TGTGCCAGCAGTTATACAGGGGCAGATGGCTACACCTTC,CASSYTGADGYTF
TRBV3-1/TRBV3-2,.,.,TRBJ2-2,TGTGCCAGCAGCCCAGGAGGGGTCTCGGTCGGGGAGCTGTTTTTT,CASSPGGVSVGELFF
TRBV30,.,.,TRBJ2-2,TGTGCCTGGAGTGTATCCGGCAGGGATCACGGGGAGCTGTTTTTT,CAWSVSGRDHGELFF
TRBV7-9,.,.,TRBJ2-7,TGTGCCAGCAGCCCCAACGTCCGGGAGCAGTACTTC,CASSPNVREQYF
TRBV6-6,.,.,TRBJ1-5,TGTGCCAGCAGTTACTCGAATCGGGGGATCAATCAGCCCCAGCATTTT,CASSYSNRGINQPQHF
TRBV19,.,.,TRBJ2-5,TGTGCCAGTAGATCATCGGGACTCCAAGAGACCCAGTACTTC,CASRSSGLQETQYF
TRBV7-2,.,TRBD2,TRBJ2-3,TGTGCCAGCAGCTTGCTAGCGGGGGGGACCACAGATACGCAGTATTTT,CASSLLAGGTTDTQYF
TRBV18,.,TRBD1,TRBJ2-1,TGTGCCAGCTCCCTCATACAGGGGGGTGATGAGCAGTTCTTC,CASSLIQGGDEQFF
TRBV27,.,TRBD1,TRBJ1-4,TGTGCCAGCAGATCAGGGGGCGAAGGTGAAAAACTGTTTTTT,CASRSGGEGEKLFF
TRBV10-3,.,.,TRBJ1-5,TGTGCCATCAGCTTTGAGATAAATCAGCCCCAGCATTTT,CAISFEINQPQHF
TRBV12-5,.,.,TRBJ2-4,TGTGCTAGTGGTTTGGTCCCCTCAGGGGGGAAAAACATTCAGTACTTC,CASGLVPSGGKNIQYF
TRBV5-1,.,.,TRBJ1-4,TGCGCCAGCAGCTTGGCCGATCTGACAGGTCCTGAAAAACTGTTTTTT,CASSLADLTGPEKLFF
TRBV5-6,.,TRBD2,TRBJ2-5,TGTGCCAGCAGCTTATTGAGCGGGGGAGCATTCCAAGAGACCCAGTACTTC,CASSLLSGGAFQETQYF
TRBV9,.,.,TRBJ1-1,TGTGCCAGCAGCCCAAAGACCCGGGGAGACACTGAAGCTTTCTTT,CASSPKTRGDTEAFF
TRBV6-2/TRBV6-3,once,TRBD1,TRBJ1-2,TGTGCCAGCAGCTCTCGCAGGGGGGATGGCTACACCTTC,CASSSRRGDGYTF
TRBV6-1,.,.,TRBJ1-4,TGTGCCAGCAGTGAAGGCGGGGGAATTAATGAAAAACTGTTTTTT,CASSEGGGINEKLFF